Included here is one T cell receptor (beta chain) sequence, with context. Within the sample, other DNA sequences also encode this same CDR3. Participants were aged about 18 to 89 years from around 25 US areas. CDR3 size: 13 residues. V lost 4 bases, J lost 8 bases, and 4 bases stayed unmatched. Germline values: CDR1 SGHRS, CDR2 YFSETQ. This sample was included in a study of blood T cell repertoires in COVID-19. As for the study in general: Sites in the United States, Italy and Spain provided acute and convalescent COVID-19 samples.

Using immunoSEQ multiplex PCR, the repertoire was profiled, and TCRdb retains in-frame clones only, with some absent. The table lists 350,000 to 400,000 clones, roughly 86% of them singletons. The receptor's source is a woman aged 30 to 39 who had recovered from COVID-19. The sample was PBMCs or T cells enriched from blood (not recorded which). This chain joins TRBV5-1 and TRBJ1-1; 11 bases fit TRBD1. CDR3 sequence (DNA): TGCGCCAGCAGCCTGGACAGGGGGCCGGAAGCTTTCTTT. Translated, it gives CASSLDRGPEAFF.